This T cell receptor beta chain came from a study of blood T cell repertoires in COVID-19. Study overall: Researchers got acute and convalescent COVID-19 samples from the United States, Italy and Spain.

In regard to this clone: The sample carries other DNA sequences with the same CDR3.

In the original analysis: Nucleated cell counts were estimated from reference gene primer amplification. Sequencing was performed with immunoSEQ multiplex PCR; in TCRdb, only in-frame clones are kept and a portion is missing. That table is the source of V, J and clone size, and D and trimming were worked out from the DNA. This table holds approximately 670,000 clones, approximately 90% found once. Germline V lookup: CDR1 SGHRS, CDR2 YFSETQ. Trimming pared 5 bases from V and 2 bases from J, leaving 10 bases between. This CDR3 is 13 amino acids long. The material sequenced was peripheral blood. This sequence joins TRBV5-1 and TRBJ1-1, with D tentatively TRBD1 (5 bases). The sequence was collected from a young woman with acute or convalescent COVID-19. For the CDR3, the DNA is TGCGCCAGCAGGGCCCAGGGAAACACTGAAGCTTTCTTT. Translated, it gives CASRAQGNTEAFF.